This T cell receptor beta chain was recovered during a study of somatic mutations in cytotoxic T cells in rheumatoid arthritis. Positively selected by magnetic beads, CD4+ and CD8+ cells were purity-checked by flow cytometry. Clones were sequenced by immunoSEQ multiplex PCR, and TCRdb holds only the in-frame ones, with some missing. The table records some 19,000 clones, over 75% of them present only once. Trimming took off 5 bases at V and 3 bases at J, with 16 bases between the two ends. The CDR3 covers 15 residues. Germline CDR1 reads SGHVS; CDR2 reads FQNEAQ. The sequenced sample was CD8+ T cells sorted from blood. The source is a man aged 18 to 30 with rheumatoid arthritis. V and J are TRBV7-8 and TRBJ1-2; D possibly corresponds to TRBD1 (5 bases). The CDR3 sequence: CASSPTGGIHYGYTF. CDR3 in DNA: TGTGCCAGCAGCCCGACCGGGGGAATCCACTATGGCTACACCTTC.